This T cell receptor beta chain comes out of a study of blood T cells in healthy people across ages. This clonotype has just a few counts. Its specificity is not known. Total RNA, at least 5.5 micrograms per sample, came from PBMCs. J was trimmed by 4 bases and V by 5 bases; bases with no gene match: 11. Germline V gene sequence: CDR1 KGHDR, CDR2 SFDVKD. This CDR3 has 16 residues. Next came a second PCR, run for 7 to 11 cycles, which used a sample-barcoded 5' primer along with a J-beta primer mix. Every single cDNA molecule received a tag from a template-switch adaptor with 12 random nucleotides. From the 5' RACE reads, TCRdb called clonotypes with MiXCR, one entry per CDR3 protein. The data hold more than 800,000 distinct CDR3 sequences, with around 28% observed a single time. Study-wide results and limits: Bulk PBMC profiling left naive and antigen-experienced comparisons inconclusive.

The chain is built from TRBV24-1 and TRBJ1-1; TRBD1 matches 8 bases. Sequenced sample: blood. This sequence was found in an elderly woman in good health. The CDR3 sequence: CATSAGQENPITEAFF. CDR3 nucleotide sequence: TGTGCCACCAGTGCGGGACAGGAGAATCCTATCACTGAAGCTTTCTTT.